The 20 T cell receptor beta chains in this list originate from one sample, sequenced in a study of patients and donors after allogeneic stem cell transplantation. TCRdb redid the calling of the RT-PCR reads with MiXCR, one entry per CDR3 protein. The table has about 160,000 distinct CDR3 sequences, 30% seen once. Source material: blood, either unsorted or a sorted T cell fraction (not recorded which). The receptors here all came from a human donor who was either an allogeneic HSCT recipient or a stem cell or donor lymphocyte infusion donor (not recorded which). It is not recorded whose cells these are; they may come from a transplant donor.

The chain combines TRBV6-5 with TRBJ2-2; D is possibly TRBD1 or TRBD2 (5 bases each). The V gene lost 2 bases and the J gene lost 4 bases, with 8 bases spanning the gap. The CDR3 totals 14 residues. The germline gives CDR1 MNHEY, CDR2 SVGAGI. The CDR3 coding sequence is TGTGCCAGCAGTTACGGGGGAGCCACCGGGGAGCTGTTTTTT. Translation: CASSYGGATGELFF.

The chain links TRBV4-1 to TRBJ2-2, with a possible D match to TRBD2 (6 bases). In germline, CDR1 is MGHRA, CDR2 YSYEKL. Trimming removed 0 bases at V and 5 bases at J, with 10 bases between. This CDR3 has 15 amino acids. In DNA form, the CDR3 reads TGCGCCAGCAGCCAAGATCCAAGCGGGACCGGGGAGCTGTTTTTT. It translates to CASSQDPSGTGELFF.

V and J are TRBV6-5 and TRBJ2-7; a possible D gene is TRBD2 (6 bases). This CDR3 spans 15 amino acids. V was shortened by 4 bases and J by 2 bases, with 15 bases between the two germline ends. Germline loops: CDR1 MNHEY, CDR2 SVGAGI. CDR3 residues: CASSLTQRRAYEQYF. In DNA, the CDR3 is TGTGCCAGCAGTTTGACTCAGAGGAGGGCCTACGAGCAGTACTTC.

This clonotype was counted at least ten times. The CDR3 sequence is CASSLRGLLDTIYF. The CDR3 DNA is TGTGCCAGCAGCCTCCGGGGCCTGCTAGACACCATATATTTT. The rearrangement joins TRBV7-6 to TRBJ1-3, with a possible D match to TRBD1 (5 bases). Germline V gene data show CDR1 as SGHVS and CDR2 as FNYEAQ. This CDR3 spans 14 amino acids. The V and J ends lost 5 bases and 8 bases respectively, with 16 bases between them.

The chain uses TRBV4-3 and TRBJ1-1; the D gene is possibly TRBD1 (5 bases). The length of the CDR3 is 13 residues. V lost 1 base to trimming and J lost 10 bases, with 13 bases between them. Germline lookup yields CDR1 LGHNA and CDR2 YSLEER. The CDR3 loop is CASSQVMGGAAFF. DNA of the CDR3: TGCGCCAGCAGCCAAGTAATGGGGGGAGCAGCTTTCTTT.

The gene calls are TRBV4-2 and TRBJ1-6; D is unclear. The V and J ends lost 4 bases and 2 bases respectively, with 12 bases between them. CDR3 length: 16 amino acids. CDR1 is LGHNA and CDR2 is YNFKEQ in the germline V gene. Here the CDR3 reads CASSLWNGAYNSPLHF. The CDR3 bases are TGTGCCAGCAGCCTCTGGAATGGCGCCTATAATTCACCCCTCCACTTT.

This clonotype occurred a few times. The CDR3: CASSQLLSNYGYTF. As DNA, the CDR3 is TGCGCCAGCAGCCAGTTACTCTCTAACTATGGCTACACCTTC. V usage is TRBV4-3 and J usage is TRBJ1-2; D gene uncertain. The V gene's germline CDR1 is LGHNA and CDR2 YSLEER. This CDR3 is 14 amino acids long. V lost 3 bases to trimming and J lost 0 bases, with 8 bases between them.

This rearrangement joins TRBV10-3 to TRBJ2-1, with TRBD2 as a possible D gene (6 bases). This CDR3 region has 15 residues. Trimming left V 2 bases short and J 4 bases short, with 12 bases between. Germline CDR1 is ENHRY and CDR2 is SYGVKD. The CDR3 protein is CAISEHGRDYNEQFF. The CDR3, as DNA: TGTGCCATCAGTGAGCACGGGAGAGATTACAATGAGCAGTTCTTC.

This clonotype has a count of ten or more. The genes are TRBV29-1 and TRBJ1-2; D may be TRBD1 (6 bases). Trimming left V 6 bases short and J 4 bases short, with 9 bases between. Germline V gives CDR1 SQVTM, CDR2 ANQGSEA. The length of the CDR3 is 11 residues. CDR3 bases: TGCAGCGTCCGGGACACCTATGGCTACACCTTC. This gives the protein CSVRDTYGYTF. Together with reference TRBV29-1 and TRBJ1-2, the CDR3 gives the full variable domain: SAVISQKPSRDICQRGTSLTIQCQVDSQVTMMFWYRQQPGQSLTLIATANQGSEATYESGFVIDKFPISRPNLTFSTLTVSNMSPEDSSIYLCSVRDTYGYTFGSGTRLTVV.

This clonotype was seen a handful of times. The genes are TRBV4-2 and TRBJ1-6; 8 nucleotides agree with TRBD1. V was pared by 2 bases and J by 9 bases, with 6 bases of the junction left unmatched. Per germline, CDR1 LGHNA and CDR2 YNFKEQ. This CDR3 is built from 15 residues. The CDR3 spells CASSQQTGVTSPLHF. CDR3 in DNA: TGTGCCAGCAGCCAACAGACAGGGGTAACTTCACCCCTCCACTTT.

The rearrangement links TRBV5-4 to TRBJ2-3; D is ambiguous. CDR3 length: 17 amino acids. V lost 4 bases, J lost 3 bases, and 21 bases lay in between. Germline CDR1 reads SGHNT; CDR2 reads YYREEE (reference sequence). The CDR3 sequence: CASSPKGGTLGTDTQYF. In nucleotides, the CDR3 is TGTGCCAGCAGCCCTAAAGGTGGCACCCTGGGGACAGATACGCAGTATTTT.

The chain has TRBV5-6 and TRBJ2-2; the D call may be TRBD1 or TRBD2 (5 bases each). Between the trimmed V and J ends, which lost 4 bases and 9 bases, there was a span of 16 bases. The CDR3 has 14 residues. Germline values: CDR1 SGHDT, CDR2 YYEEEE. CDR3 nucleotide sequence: TGTGCCAGCAGCGAGGGACGTGACCGACGGGAGCTGTTTTTT. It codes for CASSEGRDRRELFF.

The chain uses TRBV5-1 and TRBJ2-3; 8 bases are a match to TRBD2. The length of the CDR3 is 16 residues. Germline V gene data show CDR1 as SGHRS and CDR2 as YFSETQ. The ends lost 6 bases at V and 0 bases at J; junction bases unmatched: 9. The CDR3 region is CASTLLAGSSTDTQYF. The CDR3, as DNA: TGCGCCAGCACCCTTTTAGCGGGAAGTAGCACAGATACGCAGTATTTT.

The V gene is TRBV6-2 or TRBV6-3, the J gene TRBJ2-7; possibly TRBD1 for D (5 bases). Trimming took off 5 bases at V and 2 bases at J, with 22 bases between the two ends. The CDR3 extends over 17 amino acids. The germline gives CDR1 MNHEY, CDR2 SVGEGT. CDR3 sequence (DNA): TGTGCCAGCAGTGGGGCCCTCCGAGCCATCGAGGCCTACGAGCAGTACTTC. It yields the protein CASSGALRAIEAYEQYF.

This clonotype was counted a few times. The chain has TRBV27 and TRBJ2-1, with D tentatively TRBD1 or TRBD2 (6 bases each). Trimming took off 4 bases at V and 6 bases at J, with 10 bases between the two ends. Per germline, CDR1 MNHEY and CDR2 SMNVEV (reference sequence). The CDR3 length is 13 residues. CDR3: CASSSGALNEQFF. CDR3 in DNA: TGTGCCAGCAGTTCGGGGGCTCTCAATGAGCAGTTCTTC.

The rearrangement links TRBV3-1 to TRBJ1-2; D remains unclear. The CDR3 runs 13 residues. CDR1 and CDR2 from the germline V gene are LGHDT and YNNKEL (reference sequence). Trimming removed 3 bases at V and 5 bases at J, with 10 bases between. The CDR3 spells CASSQRALYGYTF. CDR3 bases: TGTGCCAGCAGCCAGAGGGCTCTTTATGGCTACACCTTC.

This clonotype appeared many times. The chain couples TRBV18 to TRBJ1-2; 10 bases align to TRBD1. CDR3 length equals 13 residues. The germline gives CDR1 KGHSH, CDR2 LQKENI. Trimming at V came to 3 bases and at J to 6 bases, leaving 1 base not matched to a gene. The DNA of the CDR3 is TGTGCCAGCTCACCGGGACAGGGGAATGGCTACACCTTC. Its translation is CASSPGQGNGYTF.

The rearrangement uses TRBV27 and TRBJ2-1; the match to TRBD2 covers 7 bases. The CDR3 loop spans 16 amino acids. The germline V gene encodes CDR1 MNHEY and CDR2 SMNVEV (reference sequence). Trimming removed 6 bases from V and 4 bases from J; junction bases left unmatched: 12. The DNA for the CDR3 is TGTGCCAGCAGCCAGCGGGGCTTCGGGCCATACAATGAGCAGTTCTTC. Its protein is CASSQRGFGPYNEQFF.

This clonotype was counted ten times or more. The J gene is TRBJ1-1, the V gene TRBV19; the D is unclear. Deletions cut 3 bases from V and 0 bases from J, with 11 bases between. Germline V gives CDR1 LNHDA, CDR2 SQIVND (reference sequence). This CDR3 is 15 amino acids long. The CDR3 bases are TGTGCCAGTAGTATCAACAAGGGTGTGAACACTGAAGCTTTCTTT. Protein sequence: CASSINKGVNTEAFF.

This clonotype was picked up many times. The CDR3, as DNA: TGTGCCAGCAGCGTATTTAGCTCTGGAAACACCATATATTTT. Encoded protein: CASSVFSSGNTIYF. The chain carries TRBV9 and TRBJ1-3; D remains unclear. Trimming left V 1 base short and J 0 bases short, with 5 bases between. This CDR3 has 14 residues. CDR1 is SGDLS and CDR2 is YYNGEE in the germline V gene. The whole variable domain, remainder taken from reference TRBV9 and TRBJ1-3, is DSGVTQTPKHLITATGQRVTLRCSPRSGDLSVYWYQQSLDQGLQFLIQYYNGEERAKGNILERFSAQQFPDLHSELNLSSLELGDSALYFCASSVFSSGNTIYFGEGSWLTVV.